A single sample gave rise to the 10 T cell receptor beta chains below, sequenced in a study of tissue T cells after allogeneic stem cell transplantation (dated by TCRdb to 2022 to 2024). Receptor libraries were prepared by the immunoSEQ multiplex PCR assay. TCRdb provides this immuneACCESS table in a form limited to in-frame rearrangements. Some clones are lacking; in checked studies, under half of them reflect an unresolved V gene, and why the rest are absent is not known. This sample is represented by under 7,500 clones; 45% to 55% of them were singletons. Around 5% of the sample goes to the ten largest clones. The intended sense of this specimen's time point label: mouse harvest day 7 after allogeneic transplant. Mouse grafts combined 10^7 T-cell-depleted bone marrow cells with 10^6 splenic CD5+ T cells, given via tail vein injection. Sequencing was done on a sample of gut tissue. Receptors originate from a female BALB/c mouse given C57BL/6 T cells with graft-versus-host disease after an allogeneic hematopoietic cell transplant.

This clone was counted a few times. The germline and genes are mouse ones. The read falls 1 residue short of the CDR3 end, and the missing part is taken from the germline J gene. The rearrangement links TRBV26 to TRBJ2-7, with no clear D. The germline V and J ends were trimmed by 4 bases and 7 bases, with 8 bases remaining between them. The CDR3 totals 11 residues. Germline CDR1 reads KGHPV; CDR2 reads FQNQEV (reference sequence). This CDR3 reads CASSPKGEQYF. Partial CDR3 DNA: TGTGCCAGCAGTCCGAAGGGCGAACAGTAC.

Turning to this clone: Mouse gene names apply. The DNA ends 1 residue before the CDR3 does, and the rest of the CDR3 is filled in from the germline J gene. The chain combines TRBV26 with TRBJ1-5; 12 bases line up with TRBD1. Germline values: CDR1 KGHPV, CDR2 FQNQEV (reference sequence). The CDR3 sequence is 15 residues long. Germline trimming cut 4 bases from V and 6 bases from J; bases unmatched to any gene: 4. The DNA read from the CDR3 is TGTGCCAGCAGTCCCGGGACAGGGGGCGGCCAGGCTCCGCTT. It yields the protein CASSPGTGGGQAPL. The complete CDR3 protein is CASSPGTGGGQAPLF.

With regard to this clone: The listed genes are named as in mouse. The sequenced part of the CDR3 DNA is TGTGCCAGCAGTGAGGGGACTGGGGGGACTGCAGAAACGCTGTAT. Encoded protein: CASSEGTGGTAETLY. The complete CDR3 reads CASSEGTGGTAETLYF. The rearrangement links TRBV13-3 to TRBJ2-3; 12 positions agree with TRBD2. The read terminates 1 residue ahead of where the CDR3 ends, so the germline J gene completes it. The J segment lost 2 bases and the V segment lost 2 bases, leaving 3 bases of the junction unmatched. The CDR3 runs 16 residues. CDR1 and CDR2 (germline): NNHDY, SYVADS.

A remark on this clone: Gene names are the mouse ones. Sequencing ends 1 residue short of the CDR3 end; the germline J gene provides the rest. The genes are TRBV23 and TRBJ1-3; the table's D gene call, TRBD1, was not cross checked with the DNA. Germline V lookup: CDR1 KGHTA, CDR2 FQNQQP. The CDR3 spans 14 residues. CDR3 in amino acids: CSSSQSDIGNTLYF. The DNA read from the CDR3 is TGCTCCAGCAGTCAATCGGACATTGGAAATACGCTCTAT.

Concerning this clone: Gene labels here are mouse ones. Read coverage stops 1 residue before the CDR3 terminus; the germline J gene supplies the remainder. The chain joins TRBV26 to TRBJ2-4, with 7 nucleotides matching TRBD1. The CDR3 sequence is 14 residues long. The J segment lost 1 base and the V segment lost 5 bases, leaving 3 bases of the junction unmatched. Germline CDR1 and CDR2: KGHPV and FQNQEV (reference sequence). The CDR3 reads CASSRDSGQNTLYF. CDR3 DNA (partial): TGTGCCAGCAGTAGGGACAGCGGTCAAAACACCTTGTAC. The full variable domain, completed using reference TRBV26 and TRBJ2-4, is NSKVIQTPRYLVKGQGQKAKMRCIPEKGHPVVFWYQQNKNNEFKFLINFQNQEVLQQIDMTEKRFSAECPSNSPCSLEIQSSEAGDSALYLCASSRDSGQNTLYFGAGTRLSVL.

As for this clone: These gene names are mouse names. This CDR3 is CASSESSANTEVFF. The covered CDR3 bases are TGTGCCAGCAGTGAATCATCTGCAAACACAGAAGTCTTC. This chain joins TRBV13-1 and TRBJ1-1, with unresolved D. The sequenced fragment ends 1 residue before the CDR3 boundary, so the rest is inferred from the germline J gene. V lost 2 bases and J 0 bases, leaving 8 bases between the germline ends. In germline, CDR1 is NSHNY, CDR2 SYGAGN. The CDR3 totals 14 residues.

In the case of this clone: Mouse gene names and germline throughout. The CDR3 end falls 1 residue outside the read, so it is completed with the germline J gene. This chain connects TRBV26 to TRBJ2-3; 9 bases line up with TRBD1. The CDR3 loop spans 15 amino acids. The V segment lost 3 bases and the J segment 0 bases; nucleotides outside the gene matches: 1. In germline, CDR1 is KGHPV, CDR2 FQNQEV (reference sequence). The CDR3 is CASSLQGASAETLYF. Partial CDR3 DNA: TGTGCCAGCAGTCTACAGGGGGCTAGTGCAGAAACGCTGTAT. The variable domain in full, with the rest retrieved from reference TRBV26 and TRBJ2-3, is NSKVIQTPRYLVKGQGQKAKMRCIPEKGHPVVFWYQQNKNNEFKFLINFQNQEVLQQIDMTEKRFSAECPSNSPCSLEIQSSEAGDSALYLCASSLQGASAETLYFGSGTRLTVL.

As to this clone: The listed genes are named as in mouse. The read terminates 1 residue before the CDR3 end, so the remaining end is supplied by the germline J gene. The V call is TRBV26, the J call TRBJ2-7, with D hard to call. Germline lookup yields CDR1 KGHPV and CDR2 FQNQEV (reference sequence). The CDR3 has 11 residues. V was cut by 4 bases and J by 4 bases, with 5 bases left in between. The sequenced part of the CDR3 DNA is TGTGCCAGCAGTCCAGATTATGAACAGTAC. Its protein product is CASSPDYEQY. The full-length CDR3 reads as CASSPDYEQYF.

Concerning this clone: The genes and germline here are from mouse. Coverage ceases 1 residue before the CDR3 finishes, and the germline J gene fills in the end. This sample also contains other DNA sequences that code for the same CDR3. The chain recombines TRBV3 with TRBJ2-7; D is tentatively TRBD1 or TRBD2 (5 bases each). Germline CDR1 reads SNHLY; CDR2 reads FYNGKV (reference sequence). CDR3 length equals 14 residues. Deletions cut 0 bases from V and 0 bases from J, with 6 bases between. CDR3 bases read: TGTGCCAGCAGCTTAGCCGGGGGCTCCTATGAACAGTAC. Translated, it gives CASSLAGGSYEQY. The whole CDR3 protein is CASSLAGGSYEQYF.

In regard to this clone: Here the gene names and germline are mouse. The CDR3 end lies 1 residue beyond the end of the read and is filled in from the germline J gene. The rearrangement uses TRBV12-2 and TRBJ1-5; D is possibly TRBD1 (5 bases). Trimming took off 0 bases at V and 2 bases at J, with 7 bases between the two ends. The CDR3 runs to 14 residues. Germline loops: CDR1 SGHLS, CDR2 HYDKME. This chain's CDR3 is CASSLGGYNQAPLF. The part of the CDR3 DNA that was read is TGTGCCAGCTCTCTCGGGGGGTACAACCAGGCTCCGCTT.